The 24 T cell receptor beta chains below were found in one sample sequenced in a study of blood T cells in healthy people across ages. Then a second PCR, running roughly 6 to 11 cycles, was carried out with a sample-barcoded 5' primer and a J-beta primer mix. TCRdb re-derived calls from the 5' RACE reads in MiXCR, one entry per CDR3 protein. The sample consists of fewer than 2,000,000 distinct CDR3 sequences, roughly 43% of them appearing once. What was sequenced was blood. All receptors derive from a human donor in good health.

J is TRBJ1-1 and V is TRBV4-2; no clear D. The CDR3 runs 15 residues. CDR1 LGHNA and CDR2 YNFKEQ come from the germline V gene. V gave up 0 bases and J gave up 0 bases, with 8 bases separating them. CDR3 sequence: CASSQDGRLNTEAFF. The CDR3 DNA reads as TGTGCCAGCAGCCAAGATGGACGGTTGAACACTGAAGCTTTCTTT.

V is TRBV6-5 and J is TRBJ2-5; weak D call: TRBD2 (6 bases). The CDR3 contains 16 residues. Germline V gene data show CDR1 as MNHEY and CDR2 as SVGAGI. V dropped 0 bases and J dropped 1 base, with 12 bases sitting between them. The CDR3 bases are TGTGCCAGCAGTTACTCGGGGCGGGGACTCCAAGAGACCCAGTACTTC. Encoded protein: CASSYSGRGLQETQYF.

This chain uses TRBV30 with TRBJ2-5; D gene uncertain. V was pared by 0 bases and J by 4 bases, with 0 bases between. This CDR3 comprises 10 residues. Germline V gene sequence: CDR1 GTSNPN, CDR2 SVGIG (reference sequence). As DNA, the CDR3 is TGTGCCTGGAGTGTAGAGACCCAGTACTTC. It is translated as CAWSVETQYF.

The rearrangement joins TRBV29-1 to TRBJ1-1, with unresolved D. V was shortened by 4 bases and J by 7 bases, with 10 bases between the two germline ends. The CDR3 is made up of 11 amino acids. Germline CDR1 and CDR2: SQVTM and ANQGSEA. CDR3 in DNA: TGCAGCGTTGTGTCGAGGAATGAAGCTTTCTTT. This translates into CSVVSRNEAFF.

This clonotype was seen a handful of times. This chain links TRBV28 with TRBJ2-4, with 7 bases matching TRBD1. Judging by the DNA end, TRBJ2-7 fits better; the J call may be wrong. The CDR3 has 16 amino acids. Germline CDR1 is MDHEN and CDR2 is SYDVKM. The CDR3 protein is CASSPRQGQWDYEQYF. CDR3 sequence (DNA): TGTGCCAGCAGTCCACGACAGGGCCAGTGGGACTACGAGCAGTACTTC.

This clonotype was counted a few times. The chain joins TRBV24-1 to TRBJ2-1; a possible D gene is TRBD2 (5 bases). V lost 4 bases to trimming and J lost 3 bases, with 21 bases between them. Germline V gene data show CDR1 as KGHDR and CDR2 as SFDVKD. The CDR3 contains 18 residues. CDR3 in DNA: TGTGCCACCAGTGACCCACGGGTATCGGGCGAGGGCTACAATGAGCAGTTCTTC. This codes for CATSDPRVSGEGYNEQFF.

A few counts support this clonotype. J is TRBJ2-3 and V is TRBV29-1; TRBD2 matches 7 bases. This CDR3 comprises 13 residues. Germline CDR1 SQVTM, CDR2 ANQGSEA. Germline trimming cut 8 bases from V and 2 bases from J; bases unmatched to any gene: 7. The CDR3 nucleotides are TGCAGCTCCGGGGGGACTATCACAGATACGCAGTATTTT. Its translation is CSSGGTITDTQYF.

The CDR3 nucleotides read TGTGCCAGCTCACCAGCCGGGACCGCACACGAGCAGTACTTC. Its protein is CASSPAGTAHEQYF. V gene TRBV18 combines with J gene TRBJ2-7, with D possibly called TRBD1 or TRBD2 (5 bases each). CDR3 length equals 14 residues. V lost 2 bases, J lost 5 bases, and 13 bases lay in between. Germline lookup yields CDR1 KGHSH and CDR2 LQKENI.

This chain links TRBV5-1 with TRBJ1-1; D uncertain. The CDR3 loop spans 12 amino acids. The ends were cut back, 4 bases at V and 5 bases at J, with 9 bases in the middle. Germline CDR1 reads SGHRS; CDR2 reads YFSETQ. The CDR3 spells CASSPGETEAFF. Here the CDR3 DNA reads TGCGCCAGCAGCCCGGGTGAGACTGAAGCTTTCTTT.

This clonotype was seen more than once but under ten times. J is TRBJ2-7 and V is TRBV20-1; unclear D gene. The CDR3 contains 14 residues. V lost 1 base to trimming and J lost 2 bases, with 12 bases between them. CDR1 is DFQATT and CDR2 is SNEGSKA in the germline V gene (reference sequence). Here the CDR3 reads CSARGAWPTYEQYF. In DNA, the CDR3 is TGCAGTGCTAGAGGGGCTTGGCCAACCTACGAGCAGTACTTC.

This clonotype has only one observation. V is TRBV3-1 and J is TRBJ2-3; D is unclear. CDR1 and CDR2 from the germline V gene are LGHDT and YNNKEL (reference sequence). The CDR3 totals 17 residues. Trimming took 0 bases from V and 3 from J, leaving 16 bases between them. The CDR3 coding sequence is TGTGCCAGCAGCCAAGATACCTCGGGCCTTACAACAGATACGCAGTATTTT. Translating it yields CASSQDTSGLTTDTQYF.

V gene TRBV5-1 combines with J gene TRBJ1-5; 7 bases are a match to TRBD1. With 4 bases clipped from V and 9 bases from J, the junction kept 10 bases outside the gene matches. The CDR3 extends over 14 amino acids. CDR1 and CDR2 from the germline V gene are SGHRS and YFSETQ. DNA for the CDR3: TGCGCCAGCAGCCCCAACGCTCAGGGGGGGCCCCAGCATTTT. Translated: CASSPNAQGGPQHF.

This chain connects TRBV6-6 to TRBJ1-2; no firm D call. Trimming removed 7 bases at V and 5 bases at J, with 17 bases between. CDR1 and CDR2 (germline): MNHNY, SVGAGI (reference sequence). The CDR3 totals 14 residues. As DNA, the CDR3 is TGTGCCAGCAACGTTGGTGGGGTCAGATATGGCTACACCTTC. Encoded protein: CASNVGGVRYGYTF.

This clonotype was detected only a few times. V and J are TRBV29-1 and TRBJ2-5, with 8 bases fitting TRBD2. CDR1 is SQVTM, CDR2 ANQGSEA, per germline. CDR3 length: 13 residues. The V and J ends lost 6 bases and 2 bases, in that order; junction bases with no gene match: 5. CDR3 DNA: TGCAGCGTAGGGCGGGGGGTTCAAGAGACCCAGTACTTC. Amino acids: CSVGRGVQETQYF.

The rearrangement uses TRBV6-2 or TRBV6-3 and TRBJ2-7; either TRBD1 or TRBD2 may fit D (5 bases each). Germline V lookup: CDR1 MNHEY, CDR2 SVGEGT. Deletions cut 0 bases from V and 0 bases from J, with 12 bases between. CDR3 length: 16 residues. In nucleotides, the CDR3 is TGTGCCAGCAGTTACTCGATGGGGGAACACTCCTACGAGCAGTACTTC. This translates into CASSYSMGEHSYEQYF.

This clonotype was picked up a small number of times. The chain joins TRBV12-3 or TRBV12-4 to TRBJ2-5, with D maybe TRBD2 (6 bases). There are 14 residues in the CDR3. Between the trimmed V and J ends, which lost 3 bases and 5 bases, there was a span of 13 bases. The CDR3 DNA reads TGTGCCAGCAGTTTCGGCCCGGCGGGGGAGACCCAGTACTTC. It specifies CASSFGPAGETQYF.

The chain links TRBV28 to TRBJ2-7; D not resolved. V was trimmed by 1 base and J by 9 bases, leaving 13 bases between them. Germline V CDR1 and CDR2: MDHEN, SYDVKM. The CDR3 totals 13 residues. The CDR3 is CASSLFGQKGQYF. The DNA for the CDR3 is TGTGCCAGCAGTTTATTCGGGCAGAAAGGGCAGTACTTC.

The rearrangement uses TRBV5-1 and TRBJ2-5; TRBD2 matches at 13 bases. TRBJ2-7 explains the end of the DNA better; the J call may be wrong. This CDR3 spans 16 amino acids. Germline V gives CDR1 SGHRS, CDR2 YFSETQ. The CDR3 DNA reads TGCGCCAGCAGCGCTCTGGGACTAGCGGGGTCGCACGAGCAGTACTTC. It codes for CASSALGLAGSHEQYF.

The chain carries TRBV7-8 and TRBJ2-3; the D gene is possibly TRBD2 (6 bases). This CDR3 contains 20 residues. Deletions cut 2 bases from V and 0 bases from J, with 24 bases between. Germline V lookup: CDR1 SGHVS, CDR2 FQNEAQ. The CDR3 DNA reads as TGTGCCAGCAGCTTAAGAGGGGACGGGGGACGGTATGGTAGCACAGATACGCAGTATTTT. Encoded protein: CASSLRGDGGRYGSTDTQYF.

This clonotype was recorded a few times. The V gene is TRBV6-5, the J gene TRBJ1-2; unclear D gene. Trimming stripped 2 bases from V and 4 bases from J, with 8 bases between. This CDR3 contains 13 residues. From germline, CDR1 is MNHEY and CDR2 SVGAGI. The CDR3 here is CASSYGLFYGYTF. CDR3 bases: TGTGCCAGCAGTTACGGCCTCTTCTATGGCTACACCTTC.

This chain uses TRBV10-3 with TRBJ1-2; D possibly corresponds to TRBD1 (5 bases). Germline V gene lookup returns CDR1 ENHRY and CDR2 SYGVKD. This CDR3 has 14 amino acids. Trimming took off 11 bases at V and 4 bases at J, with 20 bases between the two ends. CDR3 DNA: TGTGCCGCTAAAACCAACGGGACTATCTATGGCTACACCTTC. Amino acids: CAAKTNGTIYGYTF.

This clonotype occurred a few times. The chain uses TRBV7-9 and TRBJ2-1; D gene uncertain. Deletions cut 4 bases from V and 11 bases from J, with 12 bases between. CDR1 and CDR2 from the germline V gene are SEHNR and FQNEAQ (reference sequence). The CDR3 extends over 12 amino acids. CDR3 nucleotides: TGTGCCAGCAGCTCATCGGGTAGCCAGCAGTTCTTC. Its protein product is CASSSSGSQQFF.

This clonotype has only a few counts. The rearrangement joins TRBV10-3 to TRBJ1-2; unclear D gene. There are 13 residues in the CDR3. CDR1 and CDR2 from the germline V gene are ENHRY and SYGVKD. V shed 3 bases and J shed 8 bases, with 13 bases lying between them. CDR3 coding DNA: TGTGCCATCAGTGACGGCCTGTCTGGAGGCTACACCTTC. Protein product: CAISDGLSGGYTF.

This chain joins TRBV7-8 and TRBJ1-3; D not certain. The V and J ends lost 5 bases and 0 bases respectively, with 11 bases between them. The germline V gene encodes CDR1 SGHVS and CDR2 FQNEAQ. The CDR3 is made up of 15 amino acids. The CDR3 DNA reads TGTGCCAGCAGCATCGGGCCACCCTCTGGAAACACCATATATTTT. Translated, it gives CASSIGPPSGNTIYF.